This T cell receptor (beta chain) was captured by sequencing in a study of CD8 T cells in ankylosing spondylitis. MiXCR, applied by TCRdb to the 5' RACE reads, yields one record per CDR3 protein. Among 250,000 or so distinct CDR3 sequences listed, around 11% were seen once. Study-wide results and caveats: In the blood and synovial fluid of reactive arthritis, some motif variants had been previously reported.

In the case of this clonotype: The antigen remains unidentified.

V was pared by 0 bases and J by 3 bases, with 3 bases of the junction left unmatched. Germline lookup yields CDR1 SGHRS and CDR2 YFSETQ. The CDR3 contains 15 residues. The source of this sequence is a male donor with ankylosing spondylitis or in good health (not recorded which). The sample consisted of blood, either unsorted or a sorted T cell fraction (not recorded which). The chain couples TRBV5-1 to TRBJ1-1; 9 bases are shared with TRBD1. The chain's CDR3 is CASSLGQGGDTEAFF. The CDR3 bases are TGCGCCAGCAGCTTGGGACAGGGGGGGGACACTGAAGCTTTCTTT.